This is a list of T cell receptor beta chains from one sample in a study of T cell responses to AZD1222 COVID-19 vaccine. Repertoires were generated with immunoSEQ multiplex PCR, while TCRdb's copy carries only in-frame clones and drops some. Here the sample spans 110,000 to 150,000 clones, just over 90% being singletons. The source material was peripheral blood, sampled on day 0 of AZD1222 vaccination. The receptors derive from an adult in good health. The CDR3 runs from the conserved cysteine through the conserved F or W. Fields, in order: V gene, clone size, J gene, CDR3 protein. Expanded clones are given a class, and other clones once, few, many or no size at all.

v_gene: TRBV7-2
abundance: NA
j_gene: TRBJ1-1
CDR3aa: CASSLGYRGLNRVEAFF

v_gene: TRBV4-1
abundance: NA
j_gene: TRBJ1-1
CDR3aa: CASSGMNTEAFF

v_gene: TRBV7-6
abundance: NA
j_gene: TRBJ1-2
CDR3aa: CASSLHPRGRLRYGYTF

v_gene: TRBV20-1
abundance: NA
j_gene: TRBJ2-7
CDR3aa: CSASTGLSYEQYF

v_gene: TRBV18
abundance: NA
j_gene: TRBJ1-1
CDR3aa: CASSPPSVNTEAFF

v_gene: TRBV7-2
abundance: once
j_gene: TRBJ2-3
CDR3aa: CASSDRGGDTQYF

v_gene: TRBV6-2/TRBV6-3
abundance: NA
j_gene: TRBJ1-5
CDR3aa: CASSYGRNQPQHF

v_gene: TRBV4-2
abundance: NA
j_gene: TRBJ2-7
CDR3aa: CASSQENLGNEQYF

v_gene: TRBV5-5
abundance: NA
j_gene: TRBJ2-7
CDR3aa: CASSFDLAEGYF

v_gene: TRBV19
abundance: NA
j_gene: TRBJ2-7
CDR3aa: CASSIQGASYEQYF

v_gene: TRBV11-2
abundance: NA
j_gene: TRBJ2-3
CDR3aa: CASSLGQGAGTDTQYF

v_gene: TRBV3-1/TRBV3-2
abundance: NA
j_gene: TRBJ2-5
CDR3aa: CASSKGMAETQYF

v_gene: TRBV29-1
abundance: NA
j_gene: TRBJ1-1
CDR3aa: CSVEVGASIGGEAFF

v_gene: TRBV7-3
abundance: NA
j_gene: TRBJ2-1
CDR3aa: CASSLGQGRLNEQFF

v_gene: TRBV4-1
abundance: NA
j_gene: TRBJ2-1
CDR3aa: CASSQEPGTSTYNEQFF

v_gene: TRBV29-1
abundance: NA
j_gene: TRBJ1-1
CDR3aa: CSVEDPVNTEAFF

v_gene: TRBV7-8
abundance: NA
j_gene: TRBJ1-1
CDR3aa: CASSSLGGGPDTEAFF

v_gene: TRBV9
abundance: once
j_gene: TRBJ2-1
CDR3aa: CASSVQPAGGFYEQFF

v_gene: TRBV7-9
abundance: few
j_gene: TRBJ2-7
CDR3aa: CASSLAGQGALYEQYF

v_gene: TRBV19
abundance: NA
j_gene: TRBJ2-7
CDR3aa: CATGDIYEQYF

v_gene: TRBV9
abundance: NA
j_gene: TRBJ2-1
CDR3aa: CASSVSGSPYNEQFF

v_gene: TRBV9
abundance: NA
j_gene: TRBJ2-7
CDR3aa: CASSLAPDVRSYEQYF

v_gene: TRBV28
abundance: NA
j_gene: TRBJ1-2
CDR3aa: CASSVDRGNYGYTF

v_gene: TRBV5-4
abundance: NA
j_gene: TRBJ2-5
CDR3aa: CASSLASGYQETQYF

v_gene: TRBV6-5
abundance: NA
j_gene: TRBJ1-3
CDR3aa: CASSLGGVGNTIYF

v_gene: TRBV5-4
abundance: NA
j_gene: TRBJ2-3
CDR3aa: CASSPTGVSQYF